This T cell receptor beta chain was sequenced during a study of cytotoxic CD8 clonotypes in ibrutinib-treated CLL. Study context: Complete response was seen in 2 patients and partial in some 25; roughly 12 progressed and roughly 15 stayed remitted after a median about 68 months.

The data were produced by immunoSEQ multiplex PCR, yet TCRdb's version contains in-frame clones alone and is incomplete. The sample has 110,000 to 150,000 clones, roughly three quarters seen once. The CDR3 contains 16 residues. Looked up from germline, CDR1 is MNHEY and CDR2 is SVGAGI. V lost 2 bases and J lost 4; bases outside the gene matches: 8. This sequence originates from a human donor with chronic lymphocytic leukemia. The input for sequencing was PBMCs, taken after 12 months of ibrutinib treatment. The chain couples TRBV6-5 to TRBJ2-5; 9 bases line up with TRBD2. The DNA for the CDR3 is TGTGCCAGCAGTTACGGGGTAGCGGGAGTGTTAGAGACCCAGTACTTC. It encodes CASSYGVAGVLETQYF.